The TCR beta chain under discussion was sequenced for a study of blood T cell repertoires in COVID-19. Study context: The origin of the acute and convalescent COVID-19 samples was the United States, Italy and Spain. In each case, the material was cDNA or gDNA derived from T cells, B-cell-depleted T cells, or PBMCs.

A Seattle source enrolled patients during active infection and followed them longitudinally. Original analysis: Amplification of reference gene primers was used by the study to estimate nucleated cell counts. Sequencing was performed with immunoSEQ multiplex PCR; in TCRdb, only in-frame clones are kept and a portion is missing. V, J and clone size derive from that table, while D and trimming were established from the DNA sequence. The sample records over 150,000 clones, over 75% being singletons. Trimming cost V 2 bases and J 3 bases; bases outside gene matches: 4. The CDR3 is made up of 15 amino acids. Germline-derived CDR1 and CDR2 are SGHAT and FQNNGV.

This TCR came from a man between 60 and 75 years old with COVID-19, enrolled during active disease. Sequenced: peripheral blood. The chain carries TRBV11-2 and TRBJ1-2; 9 nucleotides align to TRBD1. CDR3 sequence reads: CASSLSTGGHYGYTF. In DNA form, the CDR3 reads TGTGCCAGCAGCTTATCGACAGGGGGTCACTATGGCTACACCTTC.